These 3 T cell receptor beta chains were all obtained from the same sample, sequenced in a study of T cells after posttransplantation cyclophosphamide. Profiled with immunoSEQ multiplex PCR; TCRdb holds only in-frame clones, not every one. Of tens of thousands of clones detected, 85% to 90% appear once; the ten largest clones hold about 2.6%. Specimen: PBMCs. Source of these receptors: a man younger than 45 with a blood cancer, CMV-positive, and with a related stem cell donor.

This rearrangement joins TRBV28 to TRBJ2-7, with 11 bases identical to TRBD1. V lost 6 bases and J lost 2; bases outside the gene matches: 6. The CDR3 is made up of 15 amino acids. Germline V gene lookup returns CDR1 MDHEN and CDR2 SYDVKM. The CDR3 sequence is CASSVGDRGTYEQYF. CDR3 sequence (DNA): TGTGCCAGCAGCGTAGGGGACAGGGGGACCTACGAGCAGTACTTC. The entire variable domain, with the rest obtained from reference TRBV28 and TRBJ2-7, is as follows: DVKVTQSSRYLVKRTGEKVFLECVQDMDHENMFWYRQDPGLGLRLIYFSYDVKMKEKGDIPEGYSVSREKKERFSLILESASTNQTSMYLCASSVGDRGTYEQYFGPGTRLTVT.

This clone was observed many times. The chain has TRBV5-1 and TRBJ1-1; 7 bases fit TRBD1. CDR1 is SGHRS and CDR2 is YFSETQ in the germline V gene. This CDR3 has 13 residues. The trim removed 2 bases at V and 3 bases at J, leaving 1 base unmatched. In nucleotides, the CDR3 is TGCGCCAGCAGCTTCGACAGGGACACTGAAGCTTTCTTT. Protein: CASSFDRDTEAFF.

The gene calls are TRBV5-4 and TRBJ2-3, with 7 bases lining up with TRBD2. CDR3 length: 16 amino acids. Germline V gene lookup returns CDR1 SGHNT and CDR2 YYREEE (reference sequence). With V trimmed by 0 bases and J by 2 bases, 6 bases remained unmatched. The CDR3 loop reads CASSLGGGRTTDTQYF. Here the CDR3 DNA reads TGTGCCAGCAGCTTGGGGGGCGGGAGAACCACAGATACGCAGTATTTT.